What follows is one TCR beta chain and its context. Its antigen is still unknown. The sample is drawn from a study of healthy donors' naive CD4 and CD8 T cells. A linear amplification protocol produced the TCR libraries from roughly 0.5 ug of total RNA. A single record per CDR3 protein comes from TCRdb applying MiXCR to the reads. The sample consists of about 180,000 distinct CDR3 sequences, 65% to 75% of them appearing once. Regarding the study as a whole: Bias from naive T cell homeostatic proliferation was not addressed.

The germline V gene has CDR1 GTSNPN and CDR2 SVGIG (reference sequence). This CDR3 is 15 amino acids long. Trimming pared 0 bases from V and 3 bases from J, leaving 12 bases between. The receptor was derived from a pool of human donors in good health; the sample pools cells from several healthy donors. The sequenced sample was naive CD4+ and CD8+ T cells sorted from blood, pooled from several donors. The rearrangement uses TRBV30 and TRBJ1-5, with D uncertain. The CDR3 reads CAWSVSAALNQPQHF. The CDR3, as DNA: TGTGCCTGGAGTGTGTCGGCAGCCCTCAATCAGCCCCAGCATTTT.